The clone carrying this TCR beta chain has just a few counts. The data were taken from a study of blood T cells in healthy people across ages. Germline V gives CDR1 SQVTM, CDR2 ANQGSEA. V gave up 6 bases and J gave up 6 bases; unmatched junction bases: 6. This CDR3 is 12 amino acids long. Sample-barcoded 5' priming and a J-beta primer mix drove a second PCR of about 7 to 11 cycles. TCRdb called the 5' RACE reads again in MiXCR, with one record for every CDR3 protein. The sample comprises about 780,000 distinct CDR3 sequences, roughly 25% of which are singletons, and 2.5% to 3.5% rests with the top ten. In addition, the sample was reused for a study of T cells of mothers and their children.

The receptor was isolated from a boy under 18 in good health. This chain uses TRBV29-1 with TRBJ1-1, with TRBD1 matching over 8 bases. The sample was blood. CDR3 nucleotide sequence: TGCAGCGTGCGACAGGGGATCGCTGAAGCTTTCTTT. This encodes CSVRQGIAEAFF. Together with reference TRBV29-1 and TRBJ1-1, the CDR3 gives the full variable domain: SAVISQKPSRDICQRGTSLTIQCQVDSQVTMMFWYRQQPGQSLTLIATANQGSEATYESGFVIDKFPISRPNLTFSTLTVSNMSPEDSSIYLCSVRQGIAEAFFGQGTRLTVV.